This TCR beta chain was recovered during a study of cytomegalovirus exposure and HLA in healthy donors. Each donor was nominally healthy when sampled (though unrecorded immune exposures were likely). This PCR relied on a set of 60 Vbeta primers and 13 Jbeta primers. Repertoires were generated with immunoSEQ multiplex PCR, while TCRdb's copy carries only in-frame clones and drops some. In the table there are roughly 200,000 clones, 75% to 90% of which are singletons. Source material: PBMCs. The clonotype originates from a woman aged 25 to 45 in good health and CMV-seronegative.

For the CDR3, the DNA is TGTGCCAGCAGCTTGGCCGTGCGGGACGGAGAGACCCAGTACTTC. Protein: CASSLAVRDGETQYF. The gene calls are TRBV5-4 and TRBJ2-5; tentative D call: TRBD2 (6 bases). The CDR3 spans 15 residues. Trimming took 0 bases from V and 4 from J, leaving 13 bases between them. Germline V gene data show CDR1 as SGHNT and CDR2 as YYREEE (reference sequence).